These 11 T cell receptor beta chains originate from one sample sequenced in a study of blood T cell repertoires in COVID-19. Clones were read by immunoSEQ multiplex PCR, and TCRdb kept only the in-frame ones, dropping some. The profile covers some 70,000 clones, with 80% to 90% appearing a single time and 6% to 7% taken by the ten largest. The sequencing input was peripheral blood. The origin of the receptors is a man in his fifties or sixties with active COVID-19.

The CDR3 DNA reads TGTGCCAGCAGCTTTACAGGTTACTACGAGCAGTACTTC. Protein product: CASSFTGYYEQYF. J is TRBJ2-7 and V is TRBV7-2; a weak D match, TRBD1 (5 bases). CDR3 length: 13 amino acids. With 3 bases removed from V and 3 bases from J, the gap between germline ends came to 9 bases. Germline-derived CDR1 and CDR2 are SGHTA and FQGNSA. Full variable domain (outside the CDR3, taken from reference TRBV7-2 and TRBJ2-7): GAGVSQSPSNKVTEKGKDVELRCDPISGHTALYWYRQSLGQGLEFLIYFQGNSAPDKSGLPSDRFSAERTGGSVSTLTIQRTQQEDSAVYLCASSFTGYYEQYFGPGTRLTVT.

The chain carries TRBV5-1 and TRBJ2-1, with 8 bases identical to TRBD2. V trimming: 1 base; J trimming: 0 bases; junction bases outside the gene matches: 3. The CDR3 consists of 16 residues. Looked up from germline, CDR1 is SGHRS and CDR2 is YFSETQ. CDR3: CASSLTSGSSYNEQFF. DNA for the CDR3: TGCGCCAGCAGCTTGACAAGCGGGAGCTCCTACAATGAGCAGTTCTTC. The whole variable domain, remainder taken from reference TRBV5-1 and TRBJ2-1, is KAGVTQTPRYLIKTRGQQVTLSCSPISGHRSVSWYQQTPGQGLQFLFEYFSETQRNKGNFPGRFSGRQFSNSRSEMNVSTLELGDSALYLCASSLTSGSSYNEQFFGPGTRLTVL.

The chain combines TRBV7-2 with TRBJ2-2, with 8 bases identical to TRBD1. Losses at the gene ends were 6 bases for V and 15 bases for J; bases not matched to a gene: 12. The CDR3 length is 13 residues. Germline loops: CDR1 SGHTA, CDR2 FQGNSA. The CDR3 nucleotides are TGTGCCAGCAGAAGCCGAGGAACAGGGGGATTGTTTTTT. This encodes CASRSRGTGGLFF.

Here the CDR3 reads CASRDTSTSDTQYF. The CDR3 nucleotides read TGTGCCAGTAGGGATACTAGCACCTCGGATACGCAGTATTTT. V gene TRBV19 combines with J gene TRBJ2-3, with D possibly TRBD2 on 6 matching bases. V was clipped by 6 bases and J by 6 bases, with 16 bases between them. This CDR3 comprises 14 residues. Germline V gene lookup returns CDR1 LNHDA and CDR2 SQIVND (reference sequence).

This chain uses TRBV19 with TRBJ2-1; D unclear. Trimming removed 2 bases at V and 4 bases at J, with 6 bases between. This CDR3 region has 13 residues. Germline V gene lookup returns CDR1 LNHDA and CDR2 SQIVND (reference sequence). The CDR3 protein is CASSISRYNEQFF. The CDR3 DNA reads as TGTGCCAGTAGTATAAGTAGATACAATGAGCAGTTCTTC.

V and J are TRBV7-2 and TRBJ1-2; D is possibly TRBD1 (5 bases). The V gene's germline CDR1 is SGHTA and CDR2 FQGNSA. Trimming removed 4 bases from V and 2 bases from J, with 17 bases in between. The CDR3 consists of 16 residues. CDR3 region: CASSSYHGGTNYGYTF. The CDR3 nucleotides read TGTGCCAGCAGCTCCTACCACGGGGGAACGAACTATGGCTACACCTTC.

This clone was observed a single time. This chain connects TRBV5-8 to TRBJ1-1; D is perhaps TRBD1 (6 bases). The V and J ends lost 2 bases and 5 bases respectively, with 13 bases between them. Germline V gene lookup returns CDR1 SGHTS and CDR2 YDEGEE. The CDR3 extends over 14 amino acids. CDR3 residues: CASSFGGAGTEAFF. The CDR3 DNA reads TGTGCCAGCAGCTTCGGGGGGGCGGGAACTGAAGCTTTCTTT.

The V gene is TRBV3-1 (or the pseudogene TRBV3-2), the J gene TRBJ2-2; 10 bases match TRBD2. CDR3 length equals 20 residues. V was clipped by 3 bases and J by 1 base; unmatched bases: 14. The germline CDR1 and CDR2 sequences are LGHDT and YNNKEL (reference sequence). The CDR3: CASSHEFYRVAGGNTGELFF. As DNA, the CDR3 is TGTGCCAGCAGCCATGAATTTTACAGGGTAGCGGGGGGGAACACCGGGGAGCTGTTTTTT.

The V call is TRBV4-3, the J call TRBJ2-3; 12 bases are a match to TRBD2. Germline-derived CDR1 and CDR2 are LGHNA and YSLEER. V lost 0 bases and J lost 9; bases outside the gene matches: 13. The CDR3 spans 18 residues. The CDR3 bases are TGCGCCAGCAGCCAAGATGCCGGACTAGCGGGGAGAATGGAGACGCAGTATTTT. Translated: CASSQDAGLAGRMETQYF.

This rearrangement joins TRBV27 to TRBJ2-5, with D possibly TRBD2 on 6 matching bases. V was trimmed by 4 bases and J by 0 bases, leaving 15 bases between them. This CDR3 region has 16 residues. CDR1 and CDR2 (germline): MNHEY, SMNVEV (reference sequence). CDR3 coding DNA: TGTGCCAGCAGTTCATGGAGCGGCGGGAACCAAGAGACCCAGTACTTC. Its protein is CASSSWSGGNQETQYF.

This clone was counted once. The chain combines TRBV12-5 with TRBJ2-1, with unresolved D. The CDR3 runs 11 residues. Germline V lookup: CDR1 LGHNT, CDR2 FRNRAP. Between the trimmed V and J ends, which lost 2 bases and 7 bases, there was a span of 3 bases. CDR3 amino acids: CASGLLNEQFF. The CDR3 DNA reads TGTGCTAGTGGTTTGTTAAATGAGCAGTTCTTC.